A selection of T cell receptor beta chains follows, all from one sample in a study of T cells after yellow fever vaccination. TCRdb re-analysed the 5' RACE reads in MiXCR, keeping a single row per CDR3 protein. The sample holds some 300,000 distinct CDR3 sequences, around 10% seen once. The sequences come from CD4+ T cells sorted from PBMCs, collected 5 days after the yellow fever booster vaccination. These receptor sequences come from a man younger than 35 who received the YFV17D yellow fever vaccine. CDR3s include the opening cysteine and the closing phenylalanine or tryptophan. A D gene is named only where the DNA matches it firmly. Some rows have no size entry. The others give once, few or many, or a class for an expanded clone.

d_call	v_call	j_call	clone_size	cdr3_aa	cdr3_nt
TRBD2	TRBV27	TRBJ2-3	-	CASSGLAGGEDTQYF	TGTGCCAGCAGCGGACTAGCGGGGGGTGAAGATACGCAGTATTTT
TRBD1	TRBV20-1	TRBJ2-1	many	CSGQGASEQFF	TGCAGTGGGCAGGGGGCGTCTGAGCAGTTCTTC
TRBD1	TRBV9	TRBJ1-6	few	CASSVVNRGASYNSPLHF	TGTGCCAGCAGCGTAGTAAACAGGGGGGCCTCCTATAATTCACCCCTCCACTTT
-	TRBV6-2/TRBV6-3	TRBJ2-7	few	CASREVGTPIYEQYF	TGTGCCAGCAGAGAAGTAGGGACACCTATATACGAGCAGTACTTC
TRBD1	TRBV7-9	TRBJ2-2	-	CANKPGTENTGELFF	TGTGCCAACAAGCCCGGGACAGAGAACACCGGGGAGCTGTTTTTT
-	TRBV6-6	TRBJ2-7	few	CASRTGKAPYEQYF	TGTGCCAGCAGAACGGGTAAAGCCCCCTACGAGCAGTACTTC
-	TRBV4-3	TRBJ1-4	-	CASSRGVATNEKLFF	TGCGCCAGCAGCCGCGGAGTGGCAACTAATGAAAAACTGTTTTTT
-	TRBV5-1	TRBJ1-6	many	CASRQGNNSPLHF	TGCGCCAGCAGGCAGGGGAATAATTCACCCCTCCACTTT
-	TRBV5-1	TRBJ2-3	many	CASSSQGPAGTQYF	TGCGCCAGCAGCTCCCAAGGTCCGGCAGGAACGCAGTATTTT
TRBD2	TRBV11-2	TRBJ2-7	-	CASSSLAGPYEQYF	TGTGCCAGCAGCTCGTTAGCGGGCCCCTACGAGCAGTACTTC
-	TRBV12-3/TRBV12-4	TRBJ1-1	-	CASSLEGSLPNTEAFF	TGTGCCAGCAGTTTGGAGGGGTCCCTTCCGAACACTGAAGCTTTCTTT
-	TRBV2	TRBJ2-7	few	CASSVLGSSEQYF	TGTGCCAGCAGTGTTCTGGGGTCAAGCGAGCAGTACTTC
-	TRBV7-9	TRBJ1-2	few	CASSLDSDGYTF	TGTGCCAGCAGCTTGGACAGCGATGGCTACACCTTC
-	TRBV27	TRBJ2-2	few	CASSFAVRDGELFF	TGTGCCAGCAGTTTTGCGGTTAGGGACGGGGAGCTGTTTTTT
-	TRBV6-2/TRBV6-3	TRBJ1-5	-	CASTKGGSLRQPQHF	TGTGCCAGCACCAAGGGGGGGTCCCTGCGGCAGCCCCAGCATTTT
-	TRBV4-1	TRBJ1-2	-	CASSQPTANYGYTF	TGCGCCAGCAGCCAACCCACCGCTAACTATGGCTACACCTTC
-	TRBV6-1	TRBJ2-1	few	CASSEMVSNEQFF	TGTGCCAGCAGTGAAATGGTGAGCAATGAGCAGTTCTTC